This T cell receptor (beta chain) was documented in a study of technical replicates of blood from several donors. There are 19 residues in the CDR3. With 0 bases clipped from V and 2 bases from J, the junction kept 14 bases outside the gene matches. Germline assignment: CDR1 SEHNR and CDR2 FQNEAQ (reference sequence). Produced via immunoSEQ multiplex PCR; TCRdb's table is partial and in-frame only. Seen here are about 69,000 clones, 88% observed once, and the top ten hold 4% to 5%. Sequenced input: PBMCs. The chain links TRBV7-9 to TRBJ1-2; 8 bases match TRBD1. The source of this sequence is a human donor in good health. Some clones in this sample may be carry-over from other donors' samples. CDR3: CASSLAKGTGRGDNYGYTF. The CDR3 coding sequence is TGTGCCAGCAGCTTAGCGAAGGGGACAGGCAGGGGCGACAACTATGGCTACACCTTC.